This T cell receptor (beta chain) derives from a study of blood T cell repertoires in COVID-19. Study details: The origin of the acute and convalescent COVID-19 samples was the United States, Italy and Spain.

In Seattle, patients joined the study during active infection and were tracked longitudinally. Sequencing used immunoSEQ multiplex PCR; TCRdb keeps in-frame clones, though not all of them. The sample yields around 460,000 clones, roughly 90% seen once. CDR3 length equals 13 residues. Deletions cut 7 bases from V and 6 bases from J, with 15 bases between. The sample taken for sequencing was peripheral blood. This receptor was obtained from a man aged 18 to 30 with COVID-19, enrolled during active disease. V usage is TRBV12-3 or TRBV12-4 and J usage is TRBJ1-2; D is perhaps TRBD1 (5 bases). The CDR3 DNA is TGTGCCAGCAAATGGGAGGGGATGGATGGCTACACCTTC. Protein product: CASKWEGMDGYTF.